The entry that follows covers one TCR beta chain sequence. The antigen remains unidentified. Sequencing was performed with immunoSEQ multiplex PCR; in TCRdb, only in-frame clones are kept and a portion is missing. The table has around 250,000 clones, about 90% seen once. The sample originates from a study of cytomegalovirus exposure and HLA in healthy donors. General study points: Most TCR sequences were uncommon, yet certain public TCRs appeared in many donors. Per published reports, the classifier diagnosed cytomegalovirus status with high specificity and sensitivity.

Deletions cut 4 bases from V and 9 bases from J, with 17 bases between. The CDR3 covers 14 residues. CDR1 and CDR2 (germline): SGHRS, YFSETQ. Donors were drawn from the approximately 110-subject validation cohort, separate from the approximately 620-subject first cohort. This sequence was found in a woman under 30 in good health and CMV-seronegative. The sequenced sample consisted of PBMCs. The rearrangement links TRBV5-1 to TRBJ1-5; D is possibly TRBD1 (6 bases). The CDR3 DNA is TGCGCCAGCAGCAAAGGACAGCAGATTGGGCCCCAGCATTTT. Its translation is CASSKGQQIGPQHF. Drawing the rest from reference TRBV5-1 and TRBJ1-5, the complete variable domain is KAGVTQTPRYLIKTRGQQVTLSCSPISGHRSVSWYQQTPGQGLQFLFEYFSETQRNKGNFPGRFSGRQFSNSRSEMNVSTLELGDSALYLCASSKGQQIGPQHFGDGTRLSIL.